The present entry profiles one T cell receptor (beta chain) with its context. This record belongs to a study of blood T cell repertoires in COVID-19. The V and J ends lost 2 bases and 2 bases respectively, with 16 bases between them. Germline V CDR1 and CDR2: LGHDT, YNNKEL (reference sequence). The CDR3 contains 17 residues. The protocol was immunoSEQ multiplex PCR, while the TCRdb copy is restricted to in-frame clones and leaves out a portion. The sample yields approximately 92,000 clones, 81% seen once. The chain couples TRBV3-1 (or the pseudogene TRBV3-2) to TRBJ1-3; D remains ambiguous. This clonotype was sampled from a man in his 60s with acute or convalescent COVID-19. Material: peripheral blood. CDR3 coding DNA: TGTGCCAGCAGCCAAAGGAACCGTCGAGGGACTGGAAACACCATATATTTT. Protein sequence: CASSQRNRRGTGNTIYF.